The clone carrying this T cell receptor (beta chain) was recorded a few times. This entry is derived from a study of blood T cells in healthy people across ages. Drawing of peripheral blood yielded 8.5 to 10 milliliters from each donor. The study isolated at least 6 million PBMCs from each sample. A sample-barcoded 5' primer and a J-beta primer mix were used in a second PCR of roughly 7 to 12 cycles. TCRdb called the 5' RACE reads again in MiXCR, with one record for every CDR3 protein. The table has more than 750,000 distinct CDR3 sequences, roughly 28% seen once. V gave up 5 bases and J gave up 5 bases; unmatched junction bases: 6. CDR1 and CDR2 from the germline V gene are SGHNT and YYREEE (reference sequence). The CDR3 extends over 13 amino acids. Another study also made use of these data, one on T cells of mothers and their children. That paper adds: Sample barcodes and 2-4 random nucleotides came from the second PCR's M1S primer. Each mother yielded more than 8 million TCR beta CDR3 reads. Each child yielded roughly 2.9 million reads.

Sequencing used blood. The TCR originated in a woman in her thirties or forties in good health. The J gene is TRBJ1-2, the V gene TRBV5-4, with 7 bases fitting TRBD1. CDR3 DNA sequence: TGTGCCAGCAGGGATGGACAGGAGTATGGCTACACCTTC. Its translation: CASRDGQEYGYTF.